These 9 T cell receptor beta chains came from one sample sequenced in a study of control samples from healthy donors and cancer patients. TCRdb's copy holds only in-frame clones and misses some; the assay was immunoSEQ multiplex PCR. Altogether over 150,000 clones are present, 75% to 95% being singletons, with the ten largest covering around 2.2%. The sequencing sample was made of blood. The receptors stem from a middle-aged woman in good health.

The rearrangement links TRBV16 to TRBJ1-1, with D perhaps matching TRBD1 (5 bases). CDR3 length equals 14 residues. Germline loops: CDR1 KGHSY, CDR2 FQNENV. V lost 3 bases and J lost 2, with 10 bases in between. This CDR3 is CASSHGGLNTEAFF. As DNA, the CDR3 is TGTGCCAGCAGCCATGGGGGTTTAAACACTGAAGCTTTCTTT.

This clone was observed a single time. The chain is built from TRBV24-1 and TRBJ2-3, with TRBD1 matching over 8 bases. V shed 3 bases, J shed 8 bases, and the junction held 6 bases outside the gene matches. CDR1 and CDR2 (germline): KGHDR, SFDVKD. The CDR3 contains 14 residues. The CDR3 nucleotides are TGTGCCACCAGTGATCCCGGGACAGGAGGTACGCAGTATTTT. The encoded protein is CATSDPGTGGTQYF.

The chain links TRBV4-2 to TRBJ1-2; weak D call: TRBD1 (5 bases). This CDR3 has 14 amino acids. Germline CDR1 and CDR2: LGHNA and YNFKEQ. Trimming removed 1 base at V and 4 bases at J, with 10 bases between. Here the CDR3 DNA reads TGTGCCAGCAGCCAAGTGAGTGGGGCCTATGGCTACACCTTC. Its protein is CASSQVSGAYGYTF.

As DNA, the CDR3 is TGTGCCAGCAGTGATCTTCTCCCCGGGATAGAGACCCAGTACTTC. Protein sequence: CASSDLLPGIETQYF. This chain uses TRBV2 with TRBJ2-5; tentatively, D is TRBD2 (5 bases). V lost 3 bases and J lost 4, with 15 bases in between. This CDR3 is 15 amino acids long. Germline values: CDR1 SNHLY, CDR2 FYNNEI.

The genes are TRBV7-6 and TRBJ2-1, with 9 nucleotides matching TRBD2. Germline values: CDR1 SGHVS, CDR2 FNYEAQ. The trim removed 4 bases at V and 2 bases at J, leaving 6 bases unmatched. The CDR3 consists of 16 residues. The chain's CDR3 is CASSSWRGGTYNEQFF. DNA of the CDR3: TGTGCCAGCAGCTCGTGGCGGGGGGGAACCTACAATGAGCAGTTCTTC.

This clone was observed a few times. Other DNA sequences of this sample code for an identical CDR3. The chain links TRBV10-2 to TRBJ1-3; D possibly corresponds to TRBD1 (5 bases). Germline V lookup: CDR1 WSHSY, CDR2 SAAADI. V lost 6 bases to trimming and J lost 3 bases, with 12 bases between them. The CDR3 runs to 14 residues. The CDR3 nucleotides read TGCGCCAGCAGCCGGGGCTTGGATGGAAACACCATATATTTT. Translation: CASSRGLDGNTIYF.

This chain joins TRBV5-1 and TRBJ1-4; maybe TRBD1 (5 bases). This CDR3 is built from 14 residues. Trimming cost V 5 bases and J 3 bases, with 11 bases left between them. Germline V gene sequence: CDR1 SGHRS, CDR2 YFSETQ. CDR3 DNA sequence: TGCGCCAGCAGAAGAGACAGTCCTAATGAAAAACTGTTTTTT. This codes for CASRRDSPNEKLFF.

CDR3 nucleotide sequence: TGTGCCAGCAGCTTCTCCGAGGGTAATGAAAAACTGTTTTTT. Translating gives CASSFSEGNEKLFF. The rearrangement uses TRBV7-9 and TRBJ1-4; D gene unclear. This CDR3 has 14 amino acids. V shed 3 bases and J shed 4 bases, with 9 bases lying between them. CDR1 is SEHNR and CDR2 is FQNEAQ in the germline V gene (reference sequence).

The gene calls are TRBV23-1 and TRBJ1-6; no reliable D call. TRBV23-1 is identified as an open reading frame with a role that is uncertain. With 8 bases removed from V and 4 bases from J, the gap between germline ends came to 15 bases. The CDR3 spans 15 residues. The CDR3 protein is CASARRPSYNSPLHF. CDR3 nucleotide sequence: TGCGCCAGCGCCCGCCGTCCATCTTATAATTCACCCCTCCACTTT.